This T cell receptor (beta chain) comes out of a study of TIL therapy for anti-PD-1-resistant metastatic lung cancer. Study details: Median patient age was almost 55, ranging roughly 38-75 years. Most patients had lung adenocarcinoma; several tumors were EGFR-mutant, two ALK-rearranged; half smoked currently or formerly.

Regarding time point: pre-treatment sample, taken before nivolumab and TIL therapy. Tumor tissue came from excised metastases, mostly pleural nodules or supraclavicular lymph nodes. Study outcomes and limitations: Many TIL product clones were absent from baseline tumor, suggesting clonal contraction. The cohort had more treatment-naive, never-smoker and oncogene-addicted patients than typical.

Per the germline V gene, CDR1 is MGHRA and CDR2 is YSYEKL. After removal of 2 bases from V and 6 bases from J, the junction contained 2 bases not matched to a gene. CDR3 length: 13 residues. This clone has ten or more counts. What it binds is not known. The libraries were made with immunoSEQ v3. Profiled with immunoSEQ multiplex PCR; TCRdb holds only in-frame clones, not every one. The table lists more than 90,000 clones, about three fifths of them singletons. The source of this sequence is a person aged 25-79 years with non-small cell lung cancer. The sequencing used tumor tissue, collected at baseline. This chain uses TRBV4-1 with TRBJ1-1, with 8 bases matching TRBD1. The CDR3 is CASSQRTGPEAFF. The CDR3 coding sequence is TGCGCCAGCAGCCAAAGGACAGGGCCTGAAGCTTTCTTT.